Listed below are T cell receptor beta chains from one sample, sequenced in a study of shared clonotypes between healthy human individuals. Assay used: immunoSEQ multiplex PCR; TCRdb lists only in-frame clones, some missing. The top ten hold 12% of the sample, which has about half a million clones, over 70% seen once. Sequenced material: PBMCs. These receptors were taken from a woman aged 40-49 years in good health. Some clones in this sample may be carry-over from other donors' samples. CDR3s include the opening cysteine and the closing phenylalanine or tryptophan. D genes are given only for firm matches. Clone size is not always given. Where it is, it says once, few, many or a class for expanded clones.

D gene	clone size	V gene	J gene	CDR3 DNA	CDR3 protein
TRBD2	NA	TRBV30	TRBJ2-7	TGTGCCTGGAGTCGATTTAGCGGGAGGTTATCCTACGAGCAGTACTTC	CAWSRFSGRLSYEQYF
TRBD1	NA	TRBV28	TRBJ1-1	TGTGCCAGCAGTTCCCCTGCAGGGGGAAGCACTGAAGCTTTCTTT	CASSSPAGGSTEAFF
NA	once	TRBV11-2	TRBJ1-1	TGTGCCAGCAGCTTAGACAGGGTGGTTCAGAACACTGAAGCTTTCTTT	CASSLDRVVQNTEAFF
NA	NA	TRBV6-1	TRBJ2-5	TGTGCCAGCGTCGAGGTACTGCGGCAAGAGACCCAGTACTTC	CASVEVLRQETQYF
TRBD2	NA	TRBV6-6	TRBJ2-7	TGTGCCAGCAGTTACTCGCCTAGCGGGATCTACGAGCAGTACTTC	CASSYSPSGIYEQYF
NA	NA	TRBV11-1	TRBJ1-1	TGTGCCAGCAGCCCGGGACTTTTGACTGAAGCTTTCTTT	CASSPGLLTEAFF
NA	few	TRBV7-2	TRBJ2-1	TGTGCCAGCAGCTTAGGAGCTCAAGAGCAGTTCTTC	CASSLGAQEQFF
NA	NA	TRBV30	TRBJ1-2	TGTGCCTGCGACTATGGCTACACCTTC	CACDYGYTF
TRBD1	few	TRBV28	TRBJ2-7	TGTGCCAGCAGTTTAGGCGATTGGACAGGGGGCTACTACGAGCAGTACTTC	CASSLGDWTGGYYEQYF
NA	NA	TRBV19	TRBJ2-5	TGTGCCAGTAGTCGGACACACCAAGAGACCCAGTACTTC	CASSRTHQETQYF